These T cell receptor beta chains were read from a single sample in a study of CD8 T cells in acute hepatitis C reinfection. Sequenced by immunoSEQ multiplex PCR; TCRdb stores in-frame clones only, minus some. Of more than 35,000 clones in the sample, about 86% are singletons; the top ten hold more than 0.4%. Material: naive CD8+ T cells from PBMCs. The receptors here all came from a man aged 25-45 years with chronic hepatitis C. CDR3s include the opening cysteine and the closing phenylalanine or tryptophan. A D gene is named only where the DNA matches it firmly. Rows give clone size only sometimes, using once, few, many, or a class for an expanded clone.

v_gene	len	d_gene	abundance	j_gene	CDR3aa	CDR3nt
TRBV6-5	15	TRBD1	NA	TRBJ2-2	CASSQDRAGTGELFF	TGTGCCAGCAGTCAGGACAGGGCAGGCACCGGGGAGCTGTTTTTT
TRBV19	13	TRBD2	NA	TRBJ2-7	CASRPGLAYEQYF	TGTGCCAGTAGACCGGGACTAGCCTACGAGCAGTACTTC
TRBV30	15	NA	NA	TRBJ1-2	CAWSVTGGEVYGYTF	TGTGCCTGGAGTGTAACTGGGGGCGAAGTCTATGGCTACACCTTC
TRBV7-9	14	TRBD2	NA	TRBJ2-7	CASEEAGEVHEQYF	TGTGCCAGCGAAGAAGCGGGAGAAGTCCACGAGCAGTACTTC
TRBV7-3	15	NA	few	TRBJ1-5	CASSLRGRVNQPQHF	TGTGCCAGCAGCTTAAGGGGCAGGGTCAATCAGCCCCAGCATTTT
TRBV27	14	NA	NA	TRBJ1-6	CASSPRAKGSPLHF	TGTGCCAGCAGTCCCCGAGCGAAGGGCTCACCCCTCCACTTT
TRBV30	14	NA	NA	TRBJ2-1	CAWREGGTYNEQFF	TGTGCCTGGAGGGAGGGGGGGACCTACAATGAGCAGTTCTTC
TRBV30	13	NA	NA	TRBJ2-3	CAWRSGSTDTQYF	TGTGCCTGGCGGTCAGGATCCACAGATACGCAGTATTTT
TRBV12-5	13	NA	NA	TRBJ2-5	CASGFIQQETQYF	TGTGCTAGTGGGTTTATACAGCAAGAGACCCAGTACTTC
TRBV30	13	NA	NA	TRBJ1-5	CAWSPGPDQPQHF	TGTGCCTGGAGTCCAGGTCCGGATCAGCCCCAGCATTTT
TRBV7-6	13	NA	NA	TRBJ2-7	CASSPGASYEQYF	TGTGCCAGCAGCCCAGGGGCCTCCTACGAGCAGTACTTC
TRBV7-8	13	NA	NA	TRBJ1-5	CASSLGGDQPQHF	TGTGCCAGCAGCTTAGGGGGGGATCAGCCCCAGCATTTT
TRBV2	20	NA	NA	TRBJ1-1	CASSVGPRPRIVGMNTEAFF	TGTGCCAGCAGTGTCGGCCCAAGACCCCGAATTGTAGGCATGAACACTGAAGCTTTCTTT
TRBV2	17	TRBD2	NA	TRBJ2-5	CASREEPGLAGLETQYF	TGTGCCAGCAGAGAAGAACCGGGACTAGCGGGATTGGAGACCCAGTACTTC
TRBV29-1	10	NA	NA	TRBJ2-1	CSAIGTEQFF	TGCAGCGCAATTGGGACAGAGCAGTTCTTC
TRBV6-1	14	TRBD1	NA	TRBJ2-7	CASSEGQGRYEQYF	TGTGCCAGCAGTGAGGGACAGGGTCGCTACGAGCAGTACTTC
TRBV4-1	12	NA	NA	TRBJ2-3	CASSQVRDTQYF	TGCGCCAGCAGCCAAGTACGGGATACGCAGTATTTT
TRBV9	15	TRBD2	NA	TRBJ2-1	CASSELAGVYNEQFF	TGTGCCAGCAGCGAACTAGCGGGGGTTTACAATGAGCAGTTCTTC
TRBV7-9	16	TRBD1	NA	TRBJ2-3	CASSLGTGGGADTQYF	TGTGCCAGCAGCTTAGGGACAGGGGGCGGCGCAGATACGCAGTATTTT
TRBV12-1	13	NA	NA	TRBJ1-1	CASSLPGQGEAFF	TGTGCCAGCAGCTTACCGGGACAGGGTGAAGCTTTCTTT
TRBV15	15	TRBD2	NA	TRBJ2-3	CATSRVLAEADTQYF	TGTGCCACCAGCAGGGTACTAGCGGAGGCGGATACGCAGTATTTT
TRBV10-2	14	NA	once	TRBJ2-3	CASSELGPGDTQYF	TGCGCCAGCAGTGAACTAGGCCCCGGAGATACGCAGTATTTT
TRBV4-1	17	NA	NA	TRBJ2-7	CASSLSPLLVGSYEQYF	TGCGCCAGCAGCCTCTCGCCCCTACTAGTTGGGTCCTACGAGCAGTACTTC